One T cell receptor beta chain is described in this entry. The V gene lost 4 bases and the J gene lost 3 bases, with 11 bases spanning the gap. Germline values: CDR1 SGHNT, CDR2 YYREEE (reference sequence). There are 13 residues in the CDR3. As processed by the authors: Reference gene primer amplification yielded estimated nucleated cell counts. TCRdb's table, derived via immunoSEQ multiplex PCR, lists solely in-frame clones and lacks some. V and J calls plus clone size are reproduced from that table; the DNA served to infer D and trimming. This table holds more than 45,000 clones, 85% to 90% found once. This sample is part of a study of blood T cell repertoires in COVID-19.

The chain links TRBV5-4 to TRBJ2-7; unclear D gene. The sample taken for sequencing was peripheral blood. The sequence came from a human donor in a cohort sampled during active COVID-19. The CDR3 protein is CASSTTPFYEQYF. The CDR3 nucleotides read TGTGCCAGCAGCACAACACCATTCTACGAGCAGTACTTC.